Ten or more counts support the clone carrying this TCR beta chain. TCR beta CDR3 regions were amplified from RNA. TCR CDR3 regions were first amplified by RT-PCR with HTBI primers. TCRdb reanalysed the multiplex PCR reads using MiXCR and keeps one entry per CDR3 protein. The table has about 360,000 distinct CDR3 sequences, about 13% seen once; the top ten hold about a fifth. The entry originates in a study of T cells in Graves' hyperthyroidism and ophthalmopathy. CDR3 length: 12 amino acids. Deletions cut 2 bases from V and 3 bases from J, with 2 bases between. CDR1 KGHDR and CDR2 SFDVKD come from the germline V gene.

The chain carries TRBV24-1 and TRBJ2-3; D not resolved. Sample: blood. The receptor was derived from a man between 25 and 39 years old with Graves' hyperthyroidism that later progressed to Graves' ophthalmopathy. The CDR3 bases are TGTGCCACCAGTGATTATACAGATACGCAGTATTTT. Amino acid sequence: CATSDYTDTQYF.